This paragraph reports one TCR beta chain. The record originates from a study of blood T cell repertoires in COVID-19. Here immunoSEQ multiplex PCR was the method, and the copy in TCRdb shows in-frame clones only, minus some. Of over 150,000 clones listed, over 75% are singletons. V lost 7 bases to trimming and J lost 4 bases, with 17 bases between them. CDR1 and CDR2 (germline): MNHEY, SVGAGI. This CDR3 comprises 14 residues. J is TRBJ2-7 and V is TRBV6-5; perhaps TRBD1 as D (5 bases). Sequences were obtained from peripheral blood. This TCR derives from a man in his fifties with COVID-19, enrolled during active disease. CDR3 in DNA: TGTGCCAGCACCCCCGGACAAAGAGTATACGAGCAGTACTTC. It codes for CASTPGQRVYEQYF.